The 11 T cell receptor beta chains given below trace back to one sample, sequenced in a study of T cell repertoires in cytomegalovirus infection. TCRdb re-called the reads with MiXCR, one entry per CDR3 protein. The top ten hold roughly a tenth of the sample, which has almost 500,000 distinct CDR3 sequences, approximately 11% seen once. Sequenced input: PBMCs. The receptors originated from a human donor in good health (CMV status not recorded). Some clones in this sample may be carry-over from other donors' samples.

The chain recombines TRBV20-1 with TRBJ2-3, with D possibly TRBD2 on 6 matching bases. CDR3 length equals 16 residues. CDR1 and CDR2 from the germline V gene are DFQATT and SNEGSKA (reference sequence). With 0 bases removed from V and 0 bases from J, the gap between germline ends came to 13 bases. CDR3 residues: CSARDLGGKSTDTQYF. CDR3 coding DNA: TGCAGTGCTAGAGATCTTGGCGGGAAGAGCACAGATACGCAGTATTTT.

The sample holds many counts of this clonotype. The chain couples TRBV12-3 or TRBV12-4 to TRBJ2-3; possible D gene TRBD2, 5 bases. The CDR3 runs 15 residues. The ends were cut back, 6 bases at V and 1 base at J, with 14 bases in the middle. DNA for the CDR3: TGTGCCAGCAGCCACCCCCCCGGGGGCACAGATACGCAGTATTTT. This sequence encodes CASSHPPGGTDTQYF.

This clonotype was found many times. The V gene is TRBV5-1, the J gene TRBJ2-4; TRBD1 agrees at 7 bases. The J segment lost 0 bases and the V segment lost 2 bases, leaving 8 bases of the junction unmatched. This CDR3 comprises 17 residues. Germline V gene lookup returns CDR1 SGHRS and CDR2 YFSETQ. The CDR3 here is CASSFSPGTVAKNIQYF. The CDR3 nucleotides read TGCGCCAGCAGCTTCTCCCCGGGGACAGTAGCCAAAAACATTCAGTACTTC.

This clonotype has a count of ten or more. The rearrangement links TRBV19 to TRBJ2-6; 7 bases are a match to TRBD1. Germline V gene sequence: CDR1 LNHDA, CDR2 SQIVND (reference sequence). There are 18 residues in the CDR3. V shed 3 bases and J 0 bases; nucleotides not matched to a gene: 8. CDR3 region: CASSILGGPSSGANVLTF. The CDR3 DNA sequence: TGTGCCAGTAGTATTCTAGGGGGCCCCAGCTCTGGGGCCAACGTCCTGACTTTC.

Details on this clonotype: Given a much more abundant clone one base away, this may be a read error. The chain combines TRBV5-1 with TRBJ2-7, with TRBD1 matching over 9 bases. With V trimmed by 1 base and J by 3 bases, 5 bases remained unmatched. This CDR3 region has 15 residues. CDR1 is SGHRS, CDR2 YFSETQ, per germline. The CDR3: CASSLLTGGYYEQYV. The CDR3 nucleotides read TGCGCCAGCAGCTTGTTAACAGGGGGCTACTACGAGCAGTACGTC.

This clonotype was observed at least ten times. The chain links TRBV20-1 to TRBJ1-5; 8 bases are a match to TRBD1. The V gene end was trimmed by 6 bases and the J gene end by 3 bases; junction bases not matched to a gene: 10. The germline gives CDR1 DFQATT, CDR2 SNEGSKA (reference sequence). The CDR3 covers 15 residues. The CDR3 region is CSATQGARNNQPQHF. The CDR3 coding sequence is TGCAGTGCAACTCAGGGGGCGCGTAACAATCAGCCCCAGCATTTT.

In this sample, this clonotype turned up many times. The chain uses TRBV6-5 and TRBJ2-1, with TRBD2 matching over 10 bases. This CDR3 comprises 15 residues. V shed 6 bases and J 6 bases; nucleotides not matched to a gene: 8. CDR1 is MNHEY and CDR2 is SVGAGI in the germline V gene. CDR3 loop: CASRGAGGPGNEQFF. The CDR3 coding sequence is TGTGCCAGCAGGGGAGCGGGGGGGCCCGGCAATGAGCAGTTCTTC.

This clonotype was seen a few times. The chain recombines TRBV4-1 with TRBJ1-3; 9 positions agree with TRBD1. Germline V gene sequence: CDR1 MGHRA, CDR2 YSYEKL. Losses at the gene ends were 1 base for V and 0 bases for J; bases not matched to a gene: 4. CDR3 length: 17 residues. CDR3 sequence (DNA): TGCGCCAGCAGCCAAGGGGACAGGGCCGGCTCTGGAAACACCATATATTTT. Its translation: CASSQGDRAGSGNTIYF.

This clonotype was seen many times. The V call is TRBV30, the J call TRBJ1-1, with no clear D. Per the germline V gene, CDR1 is GTSNPN and CDR2 is SVGIG (reference sequence). V was cut by 2 bases and J by 0 bases, with 10 bases left in between. The CDR3 length is 14 residues. DNA of the CDR3: TGTGCCTGGAGTTTGGGAGCAGTGAACACTGAAGCTTTCTTT. Translation: CAWSLGAVNTEAFF. The whole variable domain, filled in from reference TRBV30 and TRBJ1-1, reads SQTIHQWPATLVQPVGSPLSLECTVEGTSNPNLYWYRQAAGRGLQLLFYSVGIGQISSEVPQNLSASRPQDRQFILSSKKLLLSDSGFYLCAWSLGAVNTEAFFGQGTRLTVV.

This clonotype was observed a handful of times. This chain connects TRBV18 to TRBJ2-4; D unresolved. Trimming removed 2 bases from V and 4 bases from J, with 9 bases in between. CDR3 length: 14 amino acids. Per germline, CDR1 KGHSH and CDR2 LQKENI. In DNA form, the CDR3 reads TGTGCCAGCTCACCAGCGGCCGGGAAAAACATTCAGTACTTC. It translates to CASSPAAGKNIQYF.

Written as DNA, the CDR3 is TGTGCCAGCAGCGTAGGGGACACCAATCAGCCCCAGCATTTT. Its protein is CASSVGDTNQPQHF. The chain has TRBV9 and TRBJ1-5; TRBD1 might be the D (6 bases). This CDR3 region has 14 residues. In germline, CDR1 is SGDLS, CDR2 YYNGEE. The ends were cut back, 0 bases at V and 3 bases at J, with 7 bases in the middle.